The clone carrying this TCR beta chain was counted many times. Its target is not known. The data originate from a study of T cells in Graves' hyperthyroidism and ophthalmopathy. Findings of the study overall: In the analysis, a 13 V-J model separated ophthalmopathy from stable hyperthyroidism. In the blood, most expanded thyroid clonotypes above 0.001 appeared as well.

A Clinical Activity Score of at least 3, a NOSPECS grade of at least 4 and a duration under 3 months were recorded in the ophthalmopathy patients. Thyroid ultrasound and orbital computed tomography, with clinical symptoms and serum thyroxine and TRAb, informed diagnoses. Regions amplified from RNA transcripts were the TCR beta CDR3 regions. The HTBI primer set drove a first-round RT-PCR of the TCR CDR3. TCRdb re-derived calls from the multiplex PCR reads in MiXCR, one entry per CDR3 protein. The sample has hundreds of thousands of distinct CDR3 sequences, about 14% seen once. Input material: blood. The clonotype originates from a woman aged 45-59 years with Graves' ophthalmopathy.

CDR3: CASSLGSGMDGELFF. The CDR3, as DNA: TGTGCCAGCAGCTTAGGGTCCGGGATGGACGGGGAGCTGTTTTTT. The V and J genes are TRBV11-2 and TRBJ2-2, with D perhaps matching TRBD2 (5 bases). Germline V lookup: CDR1 SGHAT, CDR2 FQNNGV. The V end lost 1 base, the J end lost 7 bases, and 13 bases lay between the germline ends. This CDR3 has 15 residues.